The clone carrying this T cell receptor beta chain has only a few counts. Its matching antigen is unknown. Through a sample-barcoded 5' primer and a J-beta primer mix, a second PCR was run for 7 to 11 cycles. Sequencing yielded, for each sample, at least 3 million paired-end reads carrying CDR3. MiXCR was run by TCRdb on the 5' RACE reads, yielding one entry per CDR3 protein. The top ten hold approximately 15% of the sample, which has 650,000 to 700,000 distinct CDR3 sequences, around 32% seen once. These data originate in a study of blood T cells in healthy people across ages. Study-wide results and caveats: Unsorted PBMC material precluded a definitive naive versus antigen-experienced comparison. From one million sequenced T cells, diversity estimates were lower bounds. There were more naive CD4+ cells and higher diversity in long-lived donors than in aged donors.

CDR1 is SQVTM and CDR2 is ANQGSEA in the germline V gene. The CDR3 sequence is 14 residues long. Trimming took 3 bases from V and 5 from J, leaving 13 bases between them. The source of this sequence is a woman older than 75 in good health. The J gene is TRBJ2-2, the V gene TRBV29-1, with D perhaps matching TRBD1 (6 bases). The sample consisted of blood. The CDR3 DNA sequence: TGCAGCGTTGATAGCAGGGGCAAAACCGGGGAGCTGTTTTTT. Protein: CSVDSRGKTGELFF.